This T cell receptor (beta chain) was obtained from a study of OX40 agonist ivuxolimab in advanced cancers. On the study more broadly: Past anti-PD-1, anti-PD-L1 or anti-CTLA-4 therapy was accepted, and 30% to 45% had received some.

Generated by immunoSEQ multiplex PCR, the TCRdb table keeps only in-frame clones and is missing some. The table lists approximately 90,000 clones, roughly 89% of them singletons. Germline V gives CDR1 SGHTA, CDR2 FQGNSA. V was clipped by 0 bases and J by 8 bases, with 19 bases between them. CDR3 length: 16 amino acids. This clonotype was sampled from an adult with an advanced solid tumor such as melanoma, head and neck, liver or kidney cancer. The specimen was CD4+ or CD8+ T cells sorted from blood, collected in a trial of the OX40 agonist ivuxolimab. The rearrangement joins TRBV7-2 to TRBJ1-2; D perhaps matches TRBD1 (5 bases). The CDR3 sequence: CASSLAVVGEGGGYTF. The DNA for the CDR3 is TGTGCCAGCAGCTTAGCCGTTGTAGGGGAGGGCGGGGGCTACACCTTC.